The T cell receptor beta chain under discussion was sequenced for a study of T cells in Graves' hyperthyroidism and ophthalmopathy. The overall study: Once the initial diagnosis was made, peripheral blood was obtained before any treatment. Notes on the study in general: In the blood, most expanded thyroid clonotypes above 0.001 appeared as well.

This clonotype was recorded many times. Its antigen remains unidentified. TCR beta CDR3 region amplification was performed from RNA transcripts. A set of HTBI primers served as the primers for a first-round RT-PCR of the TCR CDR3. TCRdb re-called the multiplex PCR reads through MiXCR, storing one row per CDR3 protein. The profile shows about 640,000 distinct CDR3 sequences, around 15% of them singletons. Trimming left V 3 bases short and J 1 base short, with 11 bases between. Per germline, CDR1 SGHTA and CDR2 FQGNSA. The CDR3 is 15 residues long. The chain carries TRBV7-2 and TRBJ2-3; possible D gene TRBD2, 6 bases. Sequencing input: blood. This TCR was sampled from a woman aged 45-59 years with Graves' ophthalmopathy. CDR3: CASSFAGPGTDTQYF. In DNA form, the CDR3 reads TGTGCCAGCAGCTTTGCGGGGCCGGGCACAGATACGCAGTATTTT.